The clone carrying this T cell receptor beta chain has a handful of counts. Its antigen is not identified. For TCR beta, libraries came from quantitative 5'-RACE with molecular barcodes. Via MiXCR, TCRdb re-called the 5' RACE reads, giving one row per CDR3 protein. The sample yields more than 600,000 distinct CDR3 sequences, 19% seen once. The germline V gene encodes CDR1 SGHDT and CDR2 YYEEEE. V shed 4 bases, J shed 2 bases, and the junction held 9 bases outside the gene matches. The CDR3 length is 17 residues. The sample comes from a study of CD8 T cells in ankylosing spondylitis. The study, taken as a whole, reports: Earlier authors reported some of these motif variants in reactive arthritis synovial fluid and blood. Seemingly characteristic of ankylosing spondylitis blood was a TCR beta motif consisting of about 8 highly homologous variants.

The TCR was taken from a male donor with ankylosing spondylitis. The chain has TRBV5-6 and TRBJ2-3; 11 bases fit TRBD2. Sequencing was performed on blood, either unsorted or a sorted T cell fraction (not recorded which). This CDR3 reads CASSVSRTSGYTDTQYF. CDR3 DNA: TGTGCCAGCAGCGTGTCTCGGACTAGCGGGTACACAGATACGCAGTATTTT.